This TCR beta chain was found in a study of neurological immune-mediated disorders. Notes on the study in general: While HTLV-1-associated myelopathy showed the greatest TCR clonal expansion, multiple sclerosis showed the least, falling below healthy controls. Phylogenetic grouping placed 18 of 34 multiple sclerosis patients' repertoires in one related-CDR3 cluster, a possible signature. No link was found between any clinical or MRI feature and the multiple sclerosis repertoire cluster.

Germline V CDR1 and CDR2: LGHDT, YNNKEL (reference sequence). V lost 4 bases and J lost 5, with 8 bases in between. The CDR3 is 12 residues long. The sample holds many counts of this clonotype. The antigen is undetermined. MiXCR, applied by TCRdb to the 5' RACE reads, yields one record per CDR3 protein. The sample has 55,000 or so distinct CDR3 sequences; over 3.5% are singletons. Sequenced input: CD4+ T cells from blood. This chain links TRBV3-1 with TRBJ2-5; D is undetermined. This clonotype was obtained from a middle-aged woman with multiple sclerosis. The chain's CDR3 is CASSLSRETQYF. CDR3 DNA sequence: TGTGCCAGCAGCCTCTCCCGGGAGACCCAGTACTTC.